A selection of T cell receptor beta chains follows, all from one sample in a study of OX40 agonist ivuxolimab in advanced cancers. Profiled with immunoSEQ multiplex PCR; TCRdb holds only in-frame clones, not every one. The sample shows around 140,000 clones, less than 95% of them seen only once. Sequenced here: CD4+ or CD8+ T cells sorted from blood, sampled in a trial of the OX40 agonist ivuxolimab. The receptors derive from an adult with an advanced solid tumor such as melanoma, head and neck, liver or kidney cancer. Each CDR3 is given with its conserved first and last residue. D genes are given only for firm matches. Expanded clones are given a class, and other clones once, few, many or no size at all.

CDR3 DNA,CDR3 protein,J gene,D gene,V gene,clone size
TGTGCCACCAGCAGAGATGGGCAGGGTAGAGACGAGCAGTACTTC,CATSRDGQGRDEQYF,TRBJ2-7,-,TRBV15,-
TGTGCCAGCAGTTCCGGTGGACACCAGCAGTTCTTC,CASSSGGHQQFF,TRBJ2-1,-,TRBV6-5,-
TGCGCCAGCAGCTTAGCCAGCCAGGGGACCTTCAGCTCTGGAAACACCATATATTTT,CASSLASQGTFSSGNTIYF,TRBJ1-3,-,TRBV5-1,-
TGTGCCAGTAGTACCCGGACAGGGAAAGACCAAGGCTACTCCGGGGAGCTGTTTTTT,CASSTRTGKDQGYSGELFF,TRBJ2-2,TRBD1,TRBV19,-
TGTGCCAGCAGTTCCCAACAGGGAATTACCTACAATGAGCAGTTCTTC,CASSSQQGITYNEQFF,TRBJ2-1,-,TRBV28,-
TGCGCCAGCAGCCTCGGACAGGACTATGGCTACACCTTC,CASSLGQDYGYTF,TRBJ1-2,TRBD1,TRBV5-1,-
TGTGCCATCAGCCTGGGACTAGCGGGAGGTATAGCCAAAAACATTCAGTACTTC,CAISLGLAGGIAKNIQYF,TRBJ2-4,TRBD2,TRBV10-3,-
TGTGCCAGCAGTTTAGCGACTAGAAATGAGCAGTTCTTC,CASSLATRNEQFF,TRBJ2-1,-,TRBV6-5,-
TGTGCCAGCTCACCGTTCTCAGGGGCTGCGAACACTGAAGCTTTCTTT,CASSPFSGAANTEAFF,TRBJ1-1,-,TRBV18,once
TGTGCCAGTAGTATATGGCAGCCGGAAGGATATGGCTACACCTTC,CASSIWQPEGYGYTF,TRBJ1-2,-,TRBV19,-
TGTGCCAGCAGCCAAGATTTTCAGGGGACGGCCAACGTCCTGACTTTC,CASSQDFQGTANVLTF,TRBJ2-6,-,TRBV4-2,-
TGTGCCAGCAGCGTATCGGGTATCGGGGACACTGAAGCTTTCTTT,CASSVSGIGDTEAFF,TRBJ1-1,-,TRBV9,-
TGTGCCAGCAGCTTCGGGCCGGCGAGTCCTAACTATGGCTACACCTTC,CASSFGPASPNYGYTF,TRBJ1-2,-,TRBV11-2,few
TGCGCCAGCAGCTTGCCACAGGGGACATATACTATGAACACTGAAGCTTTCTTT,CASSLPQGTYTMNTEAFF,TRBJ1-1,TRBD1,TRBV5-1,-
TGTGCCAGTTGGGCGGGCCCGCGCCCCAACACCATATATTTT,CASWAGPRPNTIYF,TRBJ1-3,-,TRBV6-5,-
TGTGCCAGCAGTTCAGTTTTGCTGGGACGGGGGAATGAAAAACTGTTTTTT,CASSSVLLGRGNEKLFF,TRBJ1-4,-,TRBV28,-
TGTGCCAGCAGGCTTATGGGCCCTGGCAATGAGCAGTTCTTC,CASRLMGPGNEQFF,TRBJ2-1,-,TRBV2,-
TGTGCCAGCAGCGCCGGGGGGTGGGTTCAGTACTTC,CASSAGGWVQYF,TRBJ2-4,TRBD2,TRBV5-4,-
TGTGCCATCATGGACGGGACAGGGGACCACGAGCAGTACTTC,CAIMDGTGDHEQYF,TRBJ2-7,TRBD1,TRBV10-3,-
TGTGCCAGCAGCAAACTAGCGGGAGGGCCGTGGGAGCAGTACTTC,CASSKLAGGPWEQYF,TRBJ2-7,TRBD2,TRBV2,-
TGCGCCAGCAGCTTGGCTGGAAATCAGCCCCAGCATTTT,CASSLAGNQPQHF,TRBJ1-5,-,TRBV5-1,-
TGTGCCATCAGTGAGGCCGGGGGGCTCAATGGCTACACCTTC,CAISEAGGLNGYTF,TRBJ1-2,-,TRBV10-3,-
TGTGCCAGCAGCTTAGCAGGGGGGACTTACGAGCAGTACTTC,CASSLAGGTYEQYF,TRBJ2-7,-,TRBV7-2,-
TGTGCCAGTAGTATAGATCCCGTGGGAACCCAGTACTTC,CASSIDPVGTQYF,TRBJ2-5,-,TRBV19,-
TGTGCCATCAGTGAGCCGGGACTTAAAGGGGAAAAACTGTTTTTT,CAISEPGLKGEKLFF,TRBJ1-4,-,TRBV10-3,-
TGTGCTAGCAGCTCCGCAGGGTTTGGAGAGACCCAGTACTTC,CASSSAGFGETQYF,TRBJ2-5,-,TRBV7-7,-
TGTGCCAGCAGCTTTCAGACAGGATCACAAGAGACCCAGTACTTC,CASSFQTGSQETQYF,TRBJ2-5,-,TRBV7-2,-
TGTGCCAGCAGTTACAAGGACAGGGGAGAAGGCACTGAAGCTTTCTTT,CASSYKDRGEGTEAFF,TRBJ1-1,TRBD1,TRBV6-6,-
TGTGCCAGCTCACCAGGAGGGGATGGCTACACCTTC,CASSPGGDGYTF,TRBJ1-2,-,TRBV18,-
TGCGCCAGCAGTGAGGTCCATTCCACTGAAGCTTTCTTT,CASSEVHSTEAFF,TRBJ1-1,-,TRBV10-1,-
TGCGCCAGCAGCCCAGGTACGGGGAGCGGGGTCGAGCAGTACTTC,CASSPGTGSGVEQYF,TRBJ2-7,TRBD2,TRBV4-1,-
TGTGCCAGCAGTTACACGACAGGGTCTAATGAAAAACTGTTTTTT,CASSYTTGSNEKLFF,TRBJ1-4,TRBD1,TRBV6-5,-
TGTGCCAGCAGCGGGGACGGCTTCTACGAGCAGTACTTC,CASSGDGFYEQYF,TRBJ2-7,-,TRBV2,-
TGCGCCAGCAGCTCTACCGGGACTAGTAGGTCAGATACGCAGTATTTT,CASSSTGTSRSDTQYF,TRBJ2-3,TRBD2,TRBV5-1,-
TGTGCCAGTAGCGGACAGGGTTTAGTCTATGGCTACACCTTC,CASSGQGLVYGYTF,TRBJ1-2,TRBD1,TRBV19,-
TGTGCCAGCTCACCGGGCCTAGCGGGAGGGCCTAATGAGCAGTTCTTC,CASSPGLAGGPNEQFF,TRBJ2-1,TRBD2,TRBV18,-
TGCAGTGCTATCGACAGGGTCGAGCAGTACTTC,CSAIDRVEQYF,TRBJ2-7,TRBD1,TRBV20-1,-
TGTGCCAGCAGCTCTGGACTAGAGTTGGATACGCAGTATTTT,CASSSGLELDTQYF,TRBJ2-3,TRBD2,TRBV7-3,once
TGTGCCAGCAGCGACGGGCTAGCGTACACCTACGAGCAGTACTTC,CASSDGLAYTYEQYF,TRBJ2-7,-,TRBV7-9,-
TGTGCCAGCAGTTTAAAAGGTTTTTCTGCCTACGAGCAGTACTTC,CASSLKGFSAYEQYF,TRBJ2-7,-,TRBV27,-
TGTGCTAGTGGTTTGGTCATAGGGATAAGCTCCTACAATGAGCAGTTCTTC,CASGLVIGISSYNEQFF,TRBJ2-1,-,TRBV12-5,-
TGTGCCAGCAGACAGACTAGTTTGGAGACCCAGTACTTC,CASRQTSLETQYF,TRBJ2-5,-,TRBV27,-
TGTGCCAGCAGCCCTGCAGGGATCCAAGAGACCCAGTACTTC,CASSPAGIQETQYF,TRBJ2-5,-,TRBV9,-
TGTGCCATCAGGAGTAACACTGAAGCTTTCTTT,CAIRSNTEAFF,TRBJ1-1,-,TRBV10-3,-
TGTGCCAGCAGTGATGGGCCCCTGGTGTGGTACTTC,CASSDGPLVWYF,TRBJ2-7,-,TRBV25-1,-
TGTGCCAGCAGTTACTCGTTAAACGGACTGTTATACGAGCAGTACTTC,CASSYSLNGLLYEQYF,TRBJ2-7,-,TRBV6-5,-
TGTGCCAGCAGCCAGTCGACTAGCGGCCAGCAGTTCTTC,CASSQSTSGQQFF,TRBJ2-1,TRBD2,TRBV4-2,once